This T cell receptor beta chain was recovered during a study of T cell repertoires in ileal Crohn's disease. CDR3 length: 13 amino acids. The germline gives CDR1 MNHEY, CDR2 SVGAGI. The V and J ends lost 6 bases and 0 bases respectively, with 5 bases between them. Produced via immunoSEQ multiplex PCR; TCRdb's table is partial and in-frame only. The table has several thousand clones, more than 60% seen once. The receptor was isolated from an adult with Crohn's disease. The sample was ileal tissue. This rearrangement joins TRBV6-5 to TRBJ2-2, with D unclear. The CDR3 region has the DNA TGTGCCAGCAGAGCCTCGAACACCGGGGAGCTGTTTTTT. Encoded protein: CASRASNTGELFF.